Here is one T cell receptor (beta chain) with its context. The antigen is undetermined. The table came from immunoSEQ multiplex PCR; TCRdb's copy has only in-frame clones and leaves some out. The table lists over 25,000 clones, around 75% of them singletons, with more than 12% in the top ten. These data come from a study of vaccination effects on CD4 cells after COVID-19. Findings and caveats of the study: Convalescent patients numbered few in the study; early post-infection timepoints were missing entirely.

The CDR3 is 11 amino acids. Trimming left V 3 bases short and J 5 bases short, with 8 bases between. CDR1 is DFQATT and CDR2 is SNEGSKA in the germline V gene (reference sequence). Antigen-specific CD4+ T cells were expanded with viral peptide pools in the ViraFEST assay before sequencing. An approximately 10-day culture period preceded the isolation of CD4+ T cells. Participants each got two BNT162b2 or mRNA-1273 vaccine doses. Having tested negative for nucleocapsid antibodies, the vaccine recipients showed no prior SARS-CoV-2 infection. On day 3 and again on day 7, half the medium was replaced with IL-2 medium.

The receptor comes from a human donor who received a COVID-19 vaccine. The J gene is TRBJ2-7, the V gene TRBV20-1; D unclear. The input for sequencing was CD4+ T cells from PBMCs cultured with HCoV-229E spike peptides, taken after COVID-19 vaccination. The CDR3 sequence: CSARAVNEQYF. The CDR3 coding sequence is TGCAGTGCTAGGGCGGTGAACGAGCAGTACTTC.